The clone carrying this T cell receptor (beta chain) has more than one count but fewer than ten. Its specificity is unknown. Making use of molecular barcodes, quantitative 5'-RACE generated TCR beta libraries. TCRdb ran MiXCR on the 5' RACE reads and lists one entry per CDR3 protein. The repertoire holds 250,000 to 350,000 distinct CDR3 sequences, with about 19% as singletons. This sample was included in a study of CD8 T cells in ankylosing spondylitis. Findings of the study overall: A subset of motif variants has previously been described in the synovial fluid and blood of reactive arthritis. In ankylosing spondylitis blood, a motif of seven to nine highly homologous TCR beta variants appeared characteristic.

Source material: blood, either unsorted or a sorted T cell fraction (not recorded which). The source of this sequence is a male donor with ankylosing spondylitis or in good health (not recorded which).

CDR3: CASSQGSWNEQFF. CDR3 sequence (DNA): TGTGCCAGCAGCCAAGGGAGTTGGAATGAGCAGTTCTTC. The chain has TRBV3-1 and TRBJ2-1; the D is unclear. The CDR3 consists of 13 residues. Germline CDR1 LGHDT, CDR2 YNNKEL (reference sequence). The V gene lost 1 base and the J gene lost 7 bases, with 8 bases spanning the gap.